This T cell receptor beta chain was identified in a study of response to subunit inactivated influenza vaccine. TCRdb reprocessed the RT-PCR reads with MiXCR, giving one entry per CDR3 protein. The sample lists about 540,000 distinct CDR3 sequences; 20% to 25% were seen once. Overall study results and limits: Authors suggested seasonal influenza vaccinations each recruit few new T cells.

On this clonotype: The antigen is unknown.

Losses at the gene ends were 6 bases for V and 8 bases for J; bases not matched to a gene: 10. The CDR3 totals 15 residues. CDR1 SGHAT and CDR2 FQDESV come from the germline V gene (reference sequence). These data were also reused for a study on T cells expressing NK-cell markers. That work states: 5'RACE template switching with UMIs produced the TCR beta cDNA. From sorted CD3+CD56+NKG2C+, CD3+CD56+NKG2C- and CD3+CD56-NKG2C+ T cells came the TCR beta repertoires. Sequenced donors, eight in total, included seven who were HCMV-seropositive and one who was seronegative. Certain NKG2C+ T cell clones were expanded, and their HCMV specificity remained unclear.

The source is a man over 45 who received an inactivated influenza vaccine. The sequencing used CD4+ T cells sorted from PBMCs, collected 11 to 12 days after vaccination. This rearrangement joins TRBV11-1 to TRBJ2-1; TRBD2 agrees at 10 bases. CDR3 in amino acids: CASRLKREGLDEQFF. CDR3 in DNA: TGTGCCAGCAGATTAAAGCGGGAGGGCCTCGATGAGCAGTTCTTC. Based on the CDR3 plus reference TRBV11-1 and TRBJ2-1, the full variable domain is EAEVAQSPRYKITEKSQAVAFWCDPISGHATLYWYRQILGQGPELLVQFQDESVVDDSQLPKDRFSAERLKGVDSTLKIQPAELGDSAMYLCASRLKREGLDEQFFGPGTRLTVL.